The 24 T cell receptor beta chains given below trace back to one sample, sequenced in a study of T cells after somatic rescue of genetic block. Profiling relied on immunoSEQ multiplex PCR, and the TCRdb table lists in-frame clones only, not all of them. Among tens of thousands of clones, approximately 90% were seen once, and the ten largest hold 1.5% to 2%. The sample consisted of peripheral blood mononuclear cells (PBMCs). These TCRs come from a woman younger than 35.

The chain recombines TRBV15 with TRBJ2-1; the match to TRBD2 covers 13 bases. Per germline, CDR1 LNHNV and CDR2 YYDKDF (reference sequence). This CDR3 contains 18 residues. Trimming at V came to 3 bases and at J to 7 bases, leaving 12 bases not matched to a gene. This chain's CDR3 is CATSRRGGLAGQDNEQFF. The CDR3, as DNA: TGTGCCACCAGCAGGAGGGGGGGACTAGCGGGACAGGATAATGAGCAGTTCTTC.

CDR3 DNA sequence: TGTGCCAGCACCCCGGCAGGGGGTTACAATGAGCAGTTCTTC. The encoded protein is CASTPAGGYNEQFF. The chain combines TRBV5-6 with TRBJ2-1, with TRBD1 matching 7 bases. Germline-derived CDR1 and CDR2 are SGHDT and YYEEEE. The ends lost 6 bases at V and 4 bases at J; junction bases unmatched: 7. The CDR3 has 14 amino acids.

The gene calls are TRBV10-3 and TRBJ2-6; 8 bases fit TRBD2. V was pared by 0 bases and J by 2 bases, with 9 bases of the junction left unmatched. This CDR3 is 19 amino acids long. Per germline, CDR1 ENHRY and CDR2 SYGVKD. The CDR3 DNA reads TGTGCCATCAGTGAGTCCAGGTTAGCGGGACGACCTGGGGCCAACGTCCTGACTTTC. Translating gives CAISESRLAGRPGANVLTF.

This clone was counted a single time. The J gene is TRBJ1-1, the V gene TRBV7-8; a weak D match, TRBD1 (6 bases). Germline V lookup: CDR1 SGHVS, CDR2 FQNEAQ. The CDR3 contains 15 residues. V was pared by 4 bases and J by 2 bases, with 14 bases between. The CDR3, as DNA: TGTGCCAGCAGCTCCCGGGGGGCACTAAACACTGAAGCTTTCTTT. Translating it yields CASSSRGALNTEAFF.

The rearrangement joins TRBV25-1 to TRBJ2-2; 9 bases are a match to TRBD2. CDR3 length equals 16 residues. V was pared by 3 bases and J by 7 bases, with 9 bases of the junction left unmatched. Germline lookup yields CDR1 MGHDK and CDR2 SYGVNS. The CDR3: CASSEFGGRGNGELFF. The CDR3 bases are TGTGCCAGCAGTGAGTTTGGCGGGAGGGGTAACGGGGAGCTGTTTTTT.

The chain recombines TRBV27 with TRBJ2-1; 9 bases are a match to TRBD2. Germline assignment: CDR1 MNHEY and CDR2 SMNVEV (reference sequence). This CDR3 is 16 amino acids long. Trimming cost V 3 bases and J 4 bases; bases outside gene matches: 7. DNA of the CDR3: TGTGCCAGCAGTTTCCCCCGACTAGCGGTGTACAATGAGCAGTTCTTC. Amino acid sequence: CASSFPRLAVYNEQFF.

The chain couples TRBV19 to TRBJ1-5, with a tentative D call TRBD1 (6 bases). The CDR3 is 18 amino acids. The germline V and J ends were trimmed by 3 bases and 2 bases, with 20 bases remaining between them. Per the germline V gene, CDR1 is LNHDA and CDR2 is SQIVND (reference sequence). CDR3 DNA sequence: TGTGCCAGTAGTATCAGGGACACTCCCTGGGAGGGCAATCAGCCCCAGCATTTT. It specifies CASSIRDTPWEGNQPQHF.

This chain joins TRBV5-8 and TRBJ1-4; D not certain. The V end lost 4 bases, the J end lost 3 bases, and 19 bases lay between the germline ends. Per the germline V gene, CDR1 is SGHTS and CDR2 is YDEGEE. CDR3 size: 17 residues. CDR3 amino acids: CASSLRYSGVANEKLFF. In DNA, the CDR3 is TGTGCCAGCAGCCTACGCTACTCAGGCGTCGCTAATGAAAAACTGTTTTTT.

This clone has a single count. V gene TRBV6-6 combines with J gene TRBJ2-7; 10 bases line up with TRBD2. The germline V gene encodes CDR1 MNHNY and CDR2 SVGAGI (reference sequence). J was trimmed by 3 bases and V by 4 bases; bases with no gene match: 0. This CDR3 is 13 amino acids long. The CDR3 loop is CASSWTSGYEQYF. Here the CDR3 DNA reads TGTGCCAGCAGTTGGACTAGCGGCTACGAGCAGTACTTC.

The chain links TRBV4-1 to TRBJ1-6; D is possibly TRBD1 (5 bases). The CDR3 sequence is 19 residues long. The V end was cut by 1 base, the J end by 4 bases, with 20 bases between. Germline V gene data show CDR1 as MGHRA and CDR2 as YSYEKL. CDR3 sequence (DNA): TGCGCCAGCAGCCAAGTGACCTCAGGGTATGAACCATATAATTCACCCCTCCACTTT. This encodes CASSQVTSGYEPYNSPLHF.

This chain uses TRBV7-8 with TRBJ1-5; 9 bases agree with TRBD1. The CDR3 totals 15 residues. V gave up 5 bases and J gave up 4 bases; unmatched junction bases: 6. Germline V gene lookup returns CDR1 SGHVS and CDR2 FQNEAQ. In DNA, the CDR3 is TGTGCCAGCAGCCCTTGGACAGGGGTAAATCAGCCCCAGCATTTT. Amino acids: CASSPWTGVNQPQHF.

The chain combines TRBV5-6 with TRBJ2-3; D remains unclear. CDR1 SGHDT and CDR2 YYEEEE come from the germline V gene. This CDR3 contains 12 residues. Trimming took 0 bases from V and 4 from J, leaving 3 bases between them. DNA of the CDR3: TGTGCCAGCAGCTTGGTCCCAGATACGCAGTATTTT. Its protein is CASSLVPDTQYF.

The rearrangement joins TRBV11-2 to TRBJ2-1; D not resolved. The germline CDR1 and CDR2 sequences are SGHAT and FQNNGV. The CDR3 loop spans 16 amino acids. With 1 base removed from V and 2 bases from J, the gap between germline ends came to 12 bases. The CDR3 bases are TGTGCCAGCAGCTTAGGAGTAGCACAGACCTACAATGAGCAGTTCTTC. As protein: CASSLGVAQTYNEQFF.

The gene calls are TRBV12-5 and TRBJ1-5, with D unresolved. The CDR3 is 13 residues long. The germline gives CDR1 LGHNT, CDR2 FRNRAP. Trimming took off 5 bases at V and 9 bases at J, with 14 bases between the two ends. The CDR3, as DNA: TGTGCTAGTGGTCCCCGTTACGTCGGGCCCCAGCATTTT. Its protein product is CASGPRYVGPQHF.

The genes are TRBV7-9 and TRBJ1-2; 10 nucleotides line up with TRBD1. With V trimmed by 4 bases and J by 8 bases, 10 bases remained unmatched. Germline V gene sequence: CDR1 SEHNR, CDR2 FQNEAQ (reference sequence). The CDR3 is 15 amino acids. This CDR3 is CASSSGQGTVWGYTF. Written as DNA, the CDR3 is TGTGCCAGCAGCTCGGGACAGGGGACTGTGTGGGGCTACACCTTC.

V usage is TRBV7-2 and J usage is TRBJ2-7; no reliable D call. CDR1 and CDR2 from the germline V gene are SGHTA and FQGNSA. The length of the CDR3 is 12 residues. The V end lost 2 bases, the J end lost 3 bases, and 5 bases lay between the germline ends. The CDR3 bases are TGTGCCAGCAGCTTAAGGGTCTACGAGCAGTACTTC. Its protein product is CASSLRVYEQYF. The variable domain in full, with the rest retrieved from reference TRBV7-2 and TRBJ2-7, is GAGVSQSPSNKVTEKGKDVELRCDPISGHTALYWYRQSLGQGLEFLIYFQGNSAPDKSGLPSDRFSAERTGGSVSTLTIQRTQQEDSAVYLCASSLRVYEQYFGPGTRLTVT.

This chain joins TRBV30 and TRBJ1-1; D is ambiguous. Germline CDR1 and CDR2: GTSNPN and SVGIG (reference sequence). There are 14 residues in the CDR3. The V end lost 3 bases, the J end lost 0 bases, and 11 bases lay between the germline ends. CDR3 DNA: TGTGCCTGGAGGTTGTCAATTATGAACACTGAAGCTTTCTTT. Its translation is CAWRLSIMNTEAFF.

This sequence joins TRBV7-9 and TRBJ2-5, with 7 bases that match TRBD2. V shed 2 bases and J 5 bases; nucleotides not matched to a gene: 11. The CDR3 covers 16 residues. CDR1 is SEHNR, CDR2 FQNEAQ, per germline (reference sequence). The CDR3 nucleotides read TGTGCCAGCAGCTTATCGAAAGGGGAGGGTCAGGAGACCCAGTACTTC. The encoded protein is CASSLSKGEGQETQYF. The full variable domain, completed using reference TRBV7-9 and TRBJ2-5, is DTGVSQNPRHKITKRGQNVTFRCDPISEHNRLYWYRQTLGQGPEFLTYFQNEAQLEKSRLLSDRFSAERPKGSFSTLEIQRTEQGDSAMYLCASSLSKGEGQETQYFGPGTRLLVL.

The chain links TRBV12-5 to TRBJ2-7, with D perhaps matching TRBD1 (6 bases). Germline lookup yields CDR1 LGHNT and CDR2 FRNRAP. The CDR3 is 15 amino acids. The V gene lost 6 bases and the J gene lost 0 bases, with 15 bases spanning the gap. The CDR3 bases are TGTGCTAGTGGCATCACCGGACAGAACTCCTACGAGCAGTACTTC. Its translation is CASGITGQNSYEQYF.

This clone has just one count. This chain joins TRBV9 and TRBJ2-5; D perhaps matches TRBD1 (5 bases). Between the trimmed V and J ends, which lost 0 bases and 5 bases, there was a span of 8 bases. This CDR3 is built from 13 residues. CDR1 is SGDLS, CDR2 YYNGEE, per germline. The CDR3 DNA is TGTGCCAGCAGCGTAGCTGCAGGGGAGACCCAGTACTTC. Its protein is CASSVAAGETQYF.

The chain combines TRBV27 with TRBJ2-7; D tentatively reads TRBD1 or TRBD2 (6 bases each). Germline-derived CDR1 and CDR2 are MNHEY and SMNVEV (reference sequence). The CDR3 length is 13 residues. Between the trimmed V and J ends, which lost 3 bases and 9 bases, there was a span of 15 bases. CDR3 DNA sequence: TGTGCCAGCAGTTTGACAGGACTACGGAGGCAGTACTTC. Translation gives CASSLTGLRRQYF.

The chain joins TRBV5-4 to TRBJ2-2; no clear D gene. Trimming shortened V by 4 bases and J by 6 bases, and 7 bases separated the two germline ends. Germline values: CDR1 SGHNT, CDR2 YYREEE (reference sequence). This CDR3 spans 12 amino acids. In DNA form, the CDR3 reads TGTGCCAGCAGCCCCCATCCCGGGGAGCTGTTTTTT. Translating it yields CASSPHPGELFF.

The V gene is TRBV28, the J gene TRBJ1-2, with TRBD1 identical over 7 bases. Per germline, CDR1 MDHEN and CDR2 SYDVKM. J gave up 5 bases and V 5 bases, and 11 bases lay outside the gene matches. The CDR3 has 15 residues. CDR3 amino acids: CASSAFDRVPYGYTF. The CDR3 nucleotides are TGTGCCAGCAGTGCATTTGACAGGGTACCTTATGGCTACACCTTC.

The V call is TRBV2, the J call TRBJ2-7, with D perhaps matching TRBD1 (5 bases). Germline V gene data show CDR1 as SNHLY and CDR2 as FYNNEI. V lost 11 bases and J 4 bases, leaving 21 bases between the germline ends. There are 14 residues in the CDR3. The DNA of the CDR3 is TGTGCCGGAGATCTGGGGCCCGCCCGGTACGAGCAGTACTTC. It codes for CAGDLGPARYEQYF.